In this sample, the clone carrying this TCR beta chain turned up once. The data belong to a study of blood T cell repertoires in COVID-19. Study-level information: Samples came from the United States, Italy and Spain, spanning acute and convalescent COVID-19.

Original processing notes: Amplified reference gene primers provided the basis for estimating nucleated cell counts. The data were produced by immunoSEQ multiplex PCR, yet TCRdb's version contains in-frame clones alone and is incomplete. V, J and clone size were drawn from that table, and D and trimming were deduced from the DNA. In the table there are around 390,000 clones, around nine tenths of which are singletons. Per germline, CDR1 LGHNA and CDR2 YNFKEQ. The CDR3 covers 17 residues. V lost 5 bases to trimming and J lost 10 bases; unmatched junction nucleotides: 15. The sequencing input was PBMCs or T cells enriched from blood (not recorded which). The sequence was obtained from a woman in her forties or fifties who had recovered from COVID-19. The genes are TRBV4-2 and TRBJ1-6, with 9 nucleotides matching TRBD1. The CDR3 here is CASSGGVDRGVPSPLHF. The CDR3, as DNA: TGTGCCAGCAGCGGAGGGGTAGACAGGGGGGTTCCCTCACCCCTCCACTTT.